Listed here are 2 T cell receptor beta chains from one sample, sequenced in a study of blood T cell repertoires in COVID-19. The repertoire was sequenced with immunoSEQ multiplex PCR; TCRdb's copy has only in-frame clones and lacks some. The repertoire holds 60,000 to 65,000 clones, with about four fifths as singletons. Sequenced sample: peripheral blood. The receptors here all came from a human donor in a cohort sampled during active COVID-19.

The chain uses TRBV5-1 and TRBJ2-5, with D maybe TRBD1 (6 bases). V was clipped by 2 bases and J by 5 bases, with 13 bases between them. CDR3 length: 14 amino acids. The germline V gene encodes CDR1 SGHRS and CDR2 YFSETQ. The CDR3 is CASSFEQGGETQYF. The CDR3 bases are TGCGCCAGCAGCTTCGAACAGGGTGGGGAGACCCAGTACTTC.

This chain joins TRBV5-4 and TRBJ1-2; 7 nucleotides align to TRBD1. Germline V gene lookup returns CDR1 SGHNT and CDR2 YYREEE (reference sequence). Trimming took 4 bases from V and 5 from J; bases not matched to a gene: 14. CDR3 length: 16 amino acids. The CDR3 DNA follows: TGTGCCAGCAGCGCGGCCGACAGGGCGGGTGGGTATGGCTACACCTTC. Translating gives CASSAADRAGGYGYTF. The full variable domain, with the rest looked up from reference TRBV5-4 and TRBJ1-2, is ETGVTQSPTHLIKTRGQQVTLRCSSQSGHNTVSWYQQALGQGPQFIFQYYREEENGRGNFPPRFSGLQFPNYSSELNVNALELDDSALYLCASSAADRAGGYGYTFGSGTRLTVV.